This T cell receptor beta chain came from a study of blood T cell repertoires in COVID-19. At the level of the study: Acute and convalescent COVID-19 specimens originated in the United States, Italy and Spain.

Comment on this clone: The sample has other DNA sequences that encode this CDR3 too.

V was trimmed by 0 bases and J by 5 bases, leaving 7 bases between them. Germline CDR1 and CDR2: SGHTA and FQGTGA. This CDR3 spans 13 amino acids. In the source study's methods: Estimates of nucleated cell counts were drawn from the amplification of reference gene primers. Sequencing used immunoSEQ multiplex PCR; TCRdb keeps in-frame clones, though not all of them. V and J calls and clone size are given by that table; D and trimming were obtained from the DNA. Of around 25,000 clones in the sample, over 75% are singletons; the top ten hold around two thirds. V and J are TRBV7-3 and TRBJ1-1; D ambiguous. The receptor's source is a man between 65 and 85 years old with acute or convalescent COVID-19. Input material: peripheral blood. CDR3 bases: TGTGCCAGCAGCTTAACAAGTCGGACTGAAGCTTTCTTT. Protein product: CASSLTSRTEAFF.